The 20 T cell receptor beta chains reported below all come from one sample, sequenced in a study of T cells after yellow fever vaccination. TCRdb redid the calling of the 5' RACE reads with MiXCR, one entry per CDR3 protein. The sample records hundreds of thousands of distinct CDR3 sequences, 3.6% being singletons. The source material was PBMCs, sampled on the day of the yellow fever booster vaccination. These receptors were obtained from a man between 18 and 29 years old who received the YFV17D yellow fever vaccine.

This clonotype was seen more than once but under ten times. V is TRBV28 and J is TRBJ2-3; possible D gene TRBD1, 6 bases. The CDR3 extends over 16 amino acids. Trimming took 4 bases from V and 6 from J, leaving 20 bases between them. Germline values: CDR1 MDHEN, CDR2 SYDVKM. Here the CDR3 DNA reads TGTGCCAGCAGTTCCCCCGGACAGACAGCTCGGGATACGCAGTATTTT. It yields the protein CASSSPGQTARDTQYF. The full variable domain, with the rest looked up from reference TRBV28 and TRBJ2-3, is DVKVTQSSRYLVKRTGEKVFLECVQDMDHENMFWYRQDPGLGLRLIYFSYDVKMKEKGDIPEGYSVSREKKERFSLILESASTNQTSMYLCASSSPGQTARDTQYFGPGTRLTVL.

This clonotype was detected ten times or more. This chain uses TRBV9 with TRBJ2-7; the D gene is possibly TRBD1 (6 bases). Germline V gene data show CDR1 as SGDLS and CDR2 as YYNGEE. V lost 3 bases, J lost 2 bases, and 9 bases lay in between. The CDR3 is 13 amino acids. DNA of the CDR3: TGTGCCAGCAGCGAGGGACATCCCTACGAGCAGTACTTC. Its protein is CASSEGHPYEQYF.

This clonotype was seen many times. Here the CDR3 reads CASSTGGQETQYF. In nucleotides, the CDR3 is TGCGCCAGCAGCACCGGGGGGCAAGAGACCCAGTACTTC. V is TRBV5-1 and J is TRBJ2-5, with 7 positions matching TRBD2. CDR3 size: 13 residues. The germline gives CDR1 SGHRS, CDR2 YFSETQ. V lost 4 bases and J lost 2; bases outside the gene matches: 2.

This clonotype was seen repeatedly, ten times or more. The chain employs TRBV7-9 and TRBJ1-6; 7 bases are shared with TRBD1. Unmatched junction bases numbered 3, after V lost 5 bases and J lost 8 bases. The CDR3 consists of 13 residues. Germline V gives CDR1 SEHNR, CDR2 FQNEAQ (reference sequence). CDR3 sequence reads: CASSPDRDSPLHF. CDR3 nucleotide sequence: TGTGCCAGCAGCCCCGACAGGGATTCACCCCTCCACTTT. Looking up the rest from reference TRBV7-9 and TRBJ1-6 gives the full variable domain: DTGVSQNPRHKITKRGQNVTFRCDPISEHNRLYWYRQTLGQGPEFLTYFQNEAQLEKSRLLSDRFSAERPKGSFSTLEIQRTEQGDSAMYLCASSPDRDSPLHFGNGTRLTVT.

This clonotype occurred many times. The J gene is TRBJ1-1, the V gene TRBV7-2, with D possibly being TRBD1 (5 bases). In germline, CDR1 is SGHTA, CDR2 FQGNSA. V was trimmed by 6 bases and J by 11 bases, leaving 13 bases between them. The CDR3 is made up of 11 amino acids. CDR3 region: CASRLEEGAFF. The CDR3 DNA is TGTGCCAGCAGGCTCGAAGAGGGGGCTTTCTTT.

In its sample, this clonotype was seen many times. The genes are TRBV28 and TRBJ2-1; D ambiguous. The CDR3 is made up of 12 amino acids. Germline V gene data show CDR1 as MDHEN and CDR2 as SYDVKM. The V end lost 6 bases, the J end lost 9 bases, and 12 bases lay between the germline ends. The CDR3 sequence: CASSSQLPEQFF. CDR3 sequence (DNA): TGTGCCAGCAGCTCCCAACTTCCTGAGCAGTTCTTC.

This clonotype was found many times. V usage is TRBV14 and J usage is TRBJ2-2, with no clear D. Trimming stripped 1 base from V and 4 bases from J, with 4 bases between. The CDR3 length is 13 residues. CDR1 and CDR2 from the germline V gene are SGHDN and FVKESK. CDR3 coding DNA: TGTGCCAGCAGCCAAGCGGTCACCGGGGAGCTGTTTTTT. Its translation: CASSQAVTGELFF.

The DNA of the CDR3 is TGTGCCAGCAGAGCCCCGGGGCTCTTAAATGGCTACACCTTC. Its translation is CASRAPGLLNGYTF. This sequence joins TRBV27 and TRBJ1-2; D possibly corresponds to TRBD1 (5 bases). This CDR3 contains 14 residues. The V gene lost 6 bases and the J gene lost 6 bases, with 17 bases spanning the gap. Looked up from germline, CDR1 is MNHEY and CDR2 is SMNVEV (reference sequence).

The chain links TRBV6-5 to TRBJ2-5, with 9 bases lining up with TRBD1. V lost 0 bases and J lost 4; bases outside the gene matches: 9. There are 17 residues in the CDR3. Germline V gene lookup returns CDR1 MNHEY and CDR2 SVGAGI. CDR3 amino acids: CASSYSFSWTGAETQYF. The CDR3 DNA reads TGTGCCAGCAGTTACTCGTTCTCCTGGACAGGGGCAGAGACCCAGTACTTC.

Worth noting for this clonotype: A much more abundant neighbour one base away suggests this may be a read error. Because the CDR3 is missing its conserved closing phenylalanine or tryptophan, this is likely a read error. V gene TRBV27 combines with J gene TRBJ2-1, with D unresolved. Per the germline V gene, CDR1 is MNHEY and CDR2 is SMNVEV (reference sequence). This CDR3 is 14 amino acids long. The CDR3 DNA sequence: TGTGCCACCAGTATGGGCGGACCCTACAATGAGCAGTTCTTG. Its protein is CATSMGGPYNEQFL.

The sample holds many counts of this clonotype. The chain carries TRBV7-9 and TRBJ1-1, with TRBD1 as a possible D gene (6 bases). The CDR3 spans 14 residues. Germline lookup yields CDR1 SEHNR and CDR2 FQNEAQ (reference sequence). V was pared by 5 bases and J by 1 base, with 11 bases between. The CDR3 is CASSQAGANTEAFF. The CDR3, as DNA: TGTGCCAGCAGCCAGGCGGGGGCGAACACTGAAGCTTTCTTT.

There are many counts of this clonotype. The CDR3 spells CASGGSNQPQHF. The CDR3 region has the DNA TGTGCCAGCGGGGGTAGCAATCAGCCCCAGCATTTT. The gene calls are TRBV6-2 or TRBV6-3 and TRBJ1-5, with a possible D match to TRBD1 (5 bases). This CDR3 region has 12 residues. Deletions cut 8 bases from V and 0 bases from J, with 5 bases between. Per germline, CDR1 MNHEY and CDR2 SVGEGT.

This clonotype occurred many times. The chain combines TRBV15 with TRBJ2-7; D uncertain. Trimming removed 0 bases from V and 0 bases from J, with 9 bases in between. The CDR3 spans 15 residues. CDR1 and CDR2 (germline): LNHNV, YYDKDF (reference sequence). The chain's CDR3 is CATSRDRASSYEQYV. The CDR3 DNA is TGTGCCACCAGCAGAGACCGGGCAAGCTCCTACGAGCAGTACGTC.

The chain links TRBV10-3 to TRBJ2-1, with 8 bases aligning to TRBD2. Germline V gives CDR1 ENHRY, CDR2 SYGVKD. The CDR3 has 17 residues. The V and J ends lost 2 bases and 0 bases, in that order; junction bases with no gene match: 6. The CDR3 DNA follows: TGTGCCATCAGTGAGCCTTTCGGGACTAGCTCCTACAATGAGCAGTTCTTC. Translated: CAISEPFGTSSYNEQFF.

This clonotype was found a few times. The CDR3 DNA reads TGTGCCAGCAGTTCGGTTAAACAGGGCTTAGGAAACACCATATATTTT. Translated, it gives CASSSVKQGLGNTIYF. V usage is TRBV6-6 and J usage is TRBJ1-3; possible D gene TRBD1, 6 bases. The CDR3 runs 16 residues. V was clipped by 4 bases and J by 4 bases, with 17 bases between them. Germline V gene sequence: CDR1 MNHNY, CDR2 SVGAGI (reference sequence).

At least ten counts were recorded for this clonotype. The gene calls are TRBV4-1 and TRBJ2-1; either TRBD1 or TRBD2 may supply D (5 bases each). Germline CDR1 and CDR2: MGHRA and YSYEKL. V was pared by 4 bases and J by 0 bases, with 16 bases between. This CDR3 spans 17 amino acids. CDR3 DNA: TGCGCCAGCAGCCTTGAGGGGCTTTCAAGCTCCTACAATGAGCAGTTCTTC. This sequence encodes CASSLEGLSSSYNEQFF.

J is TRBJ1-2 and V is TRBV20-1, with 11 bases fitting TRBD1. Germline CDR1 and CDR2: DFQATT and SNEGSKA (reference sequence). The CDR3 is 16 residues long. Trimming at V came to 0 bases and at J to 8 bases, leaving 11 bases not matched to a gene. CDR3 loop: CSAREAGQGVMGGYTF. As DNA, the CDR3 is TGCAGTGCTAGAGAGGCGGGACAGGGGGTGATGGGGGGCTACACCTTC.

This clonotype was detected ten times or more. The rearrangement links TRBV5-1 to TRBJ1-4, with a weak D call TRBD1 (5 bases). The ends were cut back, 0 bases at V and 5 bases at J, with 8 bases in the middle. Germline CDR1 SGHRS, CDR2 YFSETQ. The CDR3 is 14 amino acids. The CDR3 DNA reads TGCGCCAGCAGCTTGGACACAGGAAATGAAAAACTGTTTTTT. Translation: CASSLDTGNEKLFF.

The chain couples TRBV5-1 to TRBJ2-3; D ambiguous. The CDR3 spans 14 residues. V lost 3 bases and J lost 2, with 10 bases in between. CDR1 is SGHRS, CDR2 YFSETQ, per germline. The CDR3 here is CASSSTPSTDTQYF. CDR3 DNA: TGCGCCAGCAGCTCCACACCCTCCACAGATACGCAGTATTTT.

This clonotype was recorded a few times. The chain uses TRBV5-1 and TRBJ1-5, with TRBD1 identical over 10 bases. CDR3 length equals 14 residues. Per the germline V gene, CDR1 is SGHRS and CDR2 is YFSETQ. Germline trimming cut 5 bases from V and 10 bases from J; bases unmatched to any gene: 9. CDR3 residues: CASSTGTGEGPQHF. Written as DNA, the CDR3 is TGCGCCAGCAGTACAGGGACAGGGGAGGGTCCCCAGCATTTT. Looking up the rest from reference TRBV5-1 and TRBJ1-5 gives the full variable domain: KAGVTQTPRYLIKTRGQQVTLSCSPISGHRSVSWYQQTPGQGLQFLFEYFSETQRNKGNFPGRFSGRQFSNSRSEMNVSTLELGDSALYLCASSTGTGEGPQHFGDGTRLSIL.